This TCR beta chain appears in the sequencing data of a study of OX40 agonist ivuxolimab in advanced cancers. General observations from the study: Average numbers of expanded clones were greater in CD8+ T cells than in CD4+.

In the case of this clone: As yet, its antigen is unknown.

Method: immunoSEQ multiplex PCR; TCRdb's copy keeps in-frame clones and lacks some. The data contain around 72,000 clones, 75% to 90% of them singletons. Autoimmune disease history or systemic immunosuppression led to patient exclusion. This specimen was CD4+ or CD8+ T cells sorted from blood, taken in a trial of the OX40 agonist ivuxolimab. The sequence came from an adult with an advanced solid tumor such as melanoma, head and neck, liver or kidney cancer.

The CDR3 here is CASVLPGQGAYEQYF. The CDR3 bases are TGTGCCAGCGTGCTGCCGGGACAGGGGGCTTACGAGCAGTACTTC. This chain links TRBV2 with TRBJ2-7; TRBD1 matches 12 bases. Germline trimming cut 8 bases from V and 4 bases from J; bases unmatched to any gene: 9. This CDR3 is 15 amino acids long. Germline V CDR1 and CDR2: SNHLY, FYNNEI.